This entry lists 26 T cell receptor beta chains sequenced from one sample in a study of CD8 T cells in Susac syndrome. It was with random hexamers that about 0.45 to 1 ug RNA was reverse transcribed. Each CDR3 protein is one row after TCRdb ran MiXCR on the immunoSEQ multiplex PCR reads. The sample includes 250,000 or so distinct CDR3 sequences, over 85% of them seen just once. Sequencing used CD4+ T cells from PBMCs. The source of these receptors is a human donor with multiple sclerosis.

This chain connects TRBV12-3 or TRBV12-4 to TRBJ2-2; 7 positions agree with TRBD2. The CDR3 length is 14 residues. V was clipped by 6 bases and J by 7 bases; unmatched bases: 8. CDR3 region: CASSWGRASGELFF. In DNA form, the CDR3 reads TGTGCCAGCAGCTGGGGGAGGGCAAGCGGGGAGCTGTTTTTT.

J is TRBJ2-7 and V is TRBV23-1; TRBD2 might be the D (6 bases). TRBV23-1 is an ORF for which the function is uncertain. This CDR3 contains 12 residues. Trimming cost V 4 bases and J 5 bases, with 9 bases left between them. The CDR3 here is CASSRASDEQYV. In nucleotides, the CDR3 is TGCGCCAGCAGTCGCGCTAGCGACGAGCAGTACGTC.

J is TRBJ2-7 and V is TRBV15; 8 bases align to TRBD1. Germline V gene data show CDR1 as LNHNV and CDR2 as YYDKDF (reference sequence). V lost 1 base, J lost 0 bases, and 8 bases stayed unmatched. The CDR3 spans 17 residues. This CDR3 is CATSRVTGATSSYEQYF. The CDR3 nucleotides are TGTGCCACCAGCAGAGTGACAGGGGCCACGAGCTCCTACGAGCAGTACTTC.

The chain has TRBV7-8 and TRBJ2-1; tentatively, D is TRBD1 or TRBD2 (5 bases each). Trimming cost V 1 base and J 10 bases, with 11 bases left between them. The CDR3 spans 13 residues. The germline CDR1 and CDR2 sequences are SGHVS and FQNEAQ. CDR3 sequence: CASSLVGTGEQFF. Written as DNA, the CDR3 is TGTGCCAGCAGCTTAGTGGGGACCGGGGAGCAGTTCTTC.

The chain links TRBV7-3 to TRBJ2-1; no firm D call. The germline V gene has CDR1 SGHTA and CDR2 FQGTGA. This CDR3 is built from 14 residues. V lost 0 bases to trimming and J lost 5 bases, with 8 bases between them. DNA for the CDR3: TGTGCCAGCAGCTTAACGGCCCAGCACAATGAGCAGTTCTTC. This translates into CASSLTAQHNEQFF.

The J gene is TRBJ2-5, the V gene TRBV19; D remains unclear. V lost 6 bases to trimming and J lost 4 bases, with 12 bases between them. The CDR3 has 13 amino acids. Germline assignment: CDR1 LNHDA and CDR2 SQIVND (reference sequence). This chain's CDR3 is CASSTNRGETQYF. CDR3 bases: TGTGCCAGTAGCACCAACCGCGGAGAGACCCAGTACTTC. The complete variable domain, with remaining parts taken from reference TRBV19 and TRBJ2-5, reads DGGITQSPKYLFRKEGQNVTLSCEQNLNHDAMYWYRQDPGQGLRLIYYSQIVNDFQKGDIAEGYSVSREKKESFPLTVTSAQKNPTAFYLCASSTNRGETQYFGPGTRLLVL.

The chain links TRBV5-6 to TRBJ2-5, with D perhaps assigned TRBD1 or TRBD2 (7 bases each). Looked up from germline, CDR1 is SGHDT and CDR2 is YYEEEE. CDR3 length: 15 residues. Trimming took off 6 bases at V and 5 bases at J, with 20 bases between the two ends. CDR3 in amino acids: CASKQLTGEGETQYF. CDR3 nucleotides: TGTGCCAGCAAACAACTTACAGGGGAGGGGGAGACCCAGTACTTC.

CDR3 DNA: TGCAGTGCGGTGGGACTAGGGGACTACGAGCAGTACGTC. It codes for CSAVGLGDYEQYV. The chain combines TRBV20-1 with TRBJ2-7, with 8 nucleotides matching TRBD2. Germline CDR1 reads DFQATT; CDR2 reads SNEGSKA (reference sequence). J was trimmed by 3 bases and V by 6 bases; bases with no gene match: 7. The CDR3 contains 13 residues.

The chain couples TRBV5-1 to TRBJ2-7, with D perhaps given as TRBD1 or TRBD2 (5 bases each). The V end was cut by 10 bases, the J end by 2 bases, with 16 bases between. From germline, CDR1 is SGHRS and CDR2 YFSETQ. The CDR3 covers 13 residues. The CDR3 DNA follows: TGCGCCTCCTCCGGGGACGGGACCTACGAGCAGTACTTC. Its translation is CASSGDGTYEQYF. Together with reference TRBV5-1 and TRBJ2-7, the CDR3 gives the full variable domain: KAGVTQTPRYLIKTRGQQVTLSCSPISGHRSVSWYQQTPGQGLQFLFEYFSETQRNKGNFPGRFSGRQFSNSRSEMNVSTLELGDSALYLCASSGDGTYEQYFGPGTRLTVT.

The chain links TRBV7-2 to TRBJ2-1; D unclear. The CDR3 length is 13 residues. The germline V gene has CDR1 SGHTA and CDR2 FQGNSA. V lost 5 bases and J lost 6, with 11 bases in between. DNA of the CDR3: TGTGCCAGCAGCCCCCCCGTCTCCAATGAGCAGTTCTTC. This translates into CASSPPVSNEQFF. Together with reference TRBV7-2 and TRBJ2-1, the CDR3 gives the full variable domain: GAGVSQSPSNKVTEKGKDVELRCDPISGHTALYWYRQSLGQGLEFLIYFQGNSAPDKSGLPSDRFSAERTGGSVSTLTIQRTQQEDSAVYLCASSPPVSNEQFFGPGTRLTVL.

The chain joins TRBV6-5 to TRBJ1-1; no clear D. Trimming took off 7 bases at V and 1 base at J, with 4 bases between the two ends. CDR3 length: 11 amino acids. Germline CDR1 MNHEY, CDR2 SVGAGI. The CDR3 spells CASKRNTEAFF. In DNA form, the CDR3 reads TGTGCCAGCAAGAGGAACACTGAAGCTTTCTTT.

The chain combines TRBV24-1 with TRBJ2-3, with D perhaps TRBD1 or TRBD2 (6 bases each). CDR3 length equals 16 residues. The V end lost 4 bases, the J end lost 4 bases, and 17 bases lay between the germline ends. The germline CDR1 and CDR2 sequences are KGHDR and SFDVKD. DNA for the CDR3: TGTGCCACCAGTGAAGGGGGGCATCCGTACCCAGATACGCAGTATTTT. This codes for CATSEGGHPYPDTQYF.

CDR3 loop: CASSFVARGTEAFF. CDR3 DNA sequence: TGTGCCAGCAGCTTTGTGGCACGGGGGACTGAAGCTTTCTTT. The chain joins TRBV5-6 to TRBJ1-1; a weak D match, TRBD1 (5 bases). The V gene's germline CDR1 is SGHDT and CDR2 YYEEEE. The CDR3 has 14 residues. Trimming removed 2 bases from V and 5 bases from J, with 13 bases in between.

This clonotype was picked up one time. CDR3 residues: CATEEGGGETQYF. As DNA, the CDR3 is TGTGCCACCGAAGAAGGGGGAGGGGAGACCCAGTACTTC. The chain has TRBV19 and TRBJ2-5; tentative D call: TRBD2 (7 bases). Germline CDR1 LNHDA, CDR2 SQIVND (reference sequence). This CDR3 contains 13 residues. V was clipped by 10 bases and J by 5 bases, with 17 bases between them. The variable domain in full, with the rest retrieved from reference TRBV19 and TRBJ2-5, is DGGITQSPKYLFRKEGQNVTLSCEQNLNHDAMYWYRQDPGQGLRLIYYSQIVNDFQKGDIAEGYSVSREKKESFPLTVTSAQKNPTAFYLCATEEGGGETQYFGPGTRLLVL.

The CDR3 bases are TGTGCCAGCAGCCTGATCGGCCGGACAGGGACAGCCTCCTATAATTCACCCCTCCACTTT. The encoded protein is CASSLIGRTGTASYNSPLHF. This chain connects TRBV5-6 to TRBJ1-6; 8 nucleotides agree with TRBD1. The CDR3 has 20 residues. CDR1 is SGHDT and CDR2 is YYEEEE in the germline V gene. With V trimmed by 4 bases and J by 0 bases, 15 bases remained unmatched.

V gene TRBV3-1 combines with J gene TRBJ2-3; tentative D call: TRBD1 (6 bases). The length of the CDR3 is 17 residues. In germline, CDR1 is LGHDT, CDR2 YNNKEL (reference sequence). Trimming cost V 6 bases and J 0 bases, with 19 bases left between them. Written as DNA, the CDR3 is TGTGCCAGCAGAGGTGGAACCGGGACATCTAGCACAGATACGCAGTATTTT. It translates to CASRGGTGTSSTDTQYF.

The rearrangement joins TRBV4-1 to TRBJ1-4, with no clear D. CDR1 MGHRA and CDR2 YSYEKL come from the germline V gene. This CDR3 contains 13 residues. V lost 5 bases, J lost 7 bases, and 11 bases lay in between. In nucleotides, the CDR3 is TGCGCCAGCAGCGTAACACATCGTGAAAAACTGTTTTTT. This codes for CASSVTHREKLFF.

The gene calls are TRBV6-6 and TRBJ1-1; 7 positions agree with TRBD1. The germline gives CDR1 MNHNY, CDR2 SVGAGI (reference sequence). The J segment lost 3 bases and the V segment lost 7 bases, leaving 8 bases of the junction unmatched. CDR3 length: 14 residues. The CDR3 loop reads CASTGRQGHTEAFF. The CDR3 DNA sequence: TGTGCCAGCACCGGACGACAGGGCCACACTGAAGCTTTCTTT.

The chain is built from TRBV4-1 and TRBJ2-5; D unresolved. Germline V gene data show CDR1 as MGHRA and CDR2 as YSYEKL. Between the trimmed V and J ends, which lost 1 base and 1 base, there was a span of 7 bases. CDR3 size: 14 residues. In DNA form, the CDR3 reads TGCGCCAGCAGCCAAGCTGCGCTCCAAGAGACCCAGTACTTC. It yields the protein CASSQAALQETQYF.

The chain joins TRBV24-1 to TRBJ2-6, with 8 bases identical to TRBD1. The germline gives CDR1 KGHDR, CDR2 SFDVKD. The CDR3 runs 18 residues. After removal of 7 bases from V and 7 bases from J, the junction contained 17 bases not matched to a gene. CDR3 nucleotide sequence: TGTGCCACCAGCGGCCCCGGGACAGGCCTCTCTGTAGCCAACGTCCTGACTTTC. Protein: CATSGPGTGLSVANVLTF.

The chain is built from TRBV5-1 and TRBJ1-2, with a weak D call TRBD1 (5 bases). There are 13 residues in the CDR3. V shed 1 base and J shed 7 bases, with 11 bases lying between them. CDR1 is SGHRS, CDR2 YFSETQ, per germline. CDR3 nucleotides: TGCGCCAGCAGCTTGTTGGGGGGGACTGGCTACACCTTC. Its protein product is CASSLLGGTGYTF.

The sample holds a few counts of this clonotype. The CDR3 DNA reads TGTGCCAGCTCCTCTGGCGACTCTGGAAACACCATATATTTT. Its translation: CASSSGDSGNTIYF. This chain uses TRBV11-3 with TRBJ1-3, with D unclear. This CDR3 spans 14 amino acids. CDR1 and CDR2 from the germline V gene are SGHNT and YENEEA. Trimming removed 8 bases at V and 0 bases at J, with 11 bases between.

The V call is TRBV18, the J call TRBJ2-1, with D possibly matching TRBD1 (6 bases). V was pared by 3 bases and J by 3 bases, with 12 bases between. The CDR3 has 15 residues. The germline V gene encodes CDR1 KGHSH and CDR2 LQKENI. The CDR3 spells CASSPPTGGYNEQFF. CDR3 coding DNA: TGTGCCAGCTCACCGCCGACAGGCGGCTACAATGAGCAGTTCTTC.

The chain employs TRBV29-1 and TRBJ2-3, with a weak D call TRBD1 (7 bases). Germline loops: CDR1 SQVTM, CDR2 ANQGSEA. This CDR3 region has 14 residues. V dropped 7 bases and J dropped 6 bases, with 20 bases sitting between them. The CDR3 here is CSAQTGRSIDTQYF. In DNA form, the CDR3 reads TGCAGCGCCCAGACAGGGAGGTCAATCGATACGCAGTATTTT.

The CDR3 region is CASSALRGQPQHF. The CDR3 DNA reads as TGTGCCAGTAGTGCACTACGGGGCCAGCCCCAGCATTTT. The J gene is TRBJ1-5, the V gene TRBV19, with a tentative D call TRBD1 (5 bases). Germline V gene lookup returns CDR1 LNHDA and CDR2 SQIVND (reference sequence). This CDR3 comprises 13 residues. V dropped 5 bases and J dropped 7 bases, with 12 bases sitting between them.

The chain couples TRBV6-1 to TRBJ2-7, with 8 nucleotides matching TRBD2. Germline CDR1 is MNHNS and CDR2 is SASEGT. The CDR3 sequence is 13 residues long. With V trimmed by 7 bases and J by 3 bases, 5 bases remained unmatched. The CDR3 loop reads CASTPGGGYEQYV. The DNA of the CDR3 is TGTGCCAGCACCCCGGGGGGGGGCTACGAGCAGTACGTC.